This T cell receptor (beta chain) is from a study of cytomegalovirus exposure and HLA in healthy donors. Findings and caveats of the study: A missense variant in DCLRE1C was later tied to TCR beta V- and J-gene trimming. The study labeled about 160 TCR beta chains cytomegalovirus-associated.

The PCR was carried out with 60 Vbeta primers and 13 Jbeta primers. Profiled with immunoSEQ multiplex PCR; TCRdb holds only in-frame clones, not every one. The data show 160,000 or so clones, 85% seen once. Those who donated were healthy bone marrow donors. The CDR3 runs 14 residues. Deletions cut 0 bases from V and 8 bases from J, with 13 bases between. Germline V CDR1 and CDR2: SEHNR, FQNEAQ (reference sequence). Details on this clone: Its specificity is unknown.

The genes are TRBV7-9 and TRBJ1-2; D gene ambiguous. Sequencing used PBMCs. The source is a woman younger than 30 in good health and CMV-seronegative. CDR3 sequence: CASSLAALFAGYTF. The CDR3 region has the DNA TGTGCCAGCAGCTTAGCAGCTTTATTCGCCGGCTACACCTTC.